This section outlines one TCR beta chain sequence together with its context. This sample was included in a study of T cell responses to AZD1222 COVID-19 vaccine. After removal of 4 bases from V and 3 bases from J, the junction contained 3 bases not matched to a gene. CDR1 SGHRS and CDR2 YFSETQ come from the germline V gene. The CDR3 runs 14 residues. Profiled with immunoSEQ multiplex PCR; TCRdb holds only in-frame clones, not every one. The data show around 130,000 clones, 93% seen once. This clonotype originated in an adult in good health. The source material was peripheral blood, sampled on day 0 of AZD1222 vaccination. The rearrangement links TRBV5-1 to TRBJ1-1, with 10 positions matching TRBD1. This CDR3 reads CASSAGQGDTEAFF. As DNA, the CDR3 is TGCGCCAGCAGCGCCGGACAGGGGGACACTGAAGCTTTCTTT.